The clone carrying this T cell receptor (beta chain) was counted ten times or more. Its antigen is not identified. The CDR3 is 13 residues long. V was trimmed by 7 bases and J by 1 base, leaving 9 bases between them. From the PCR reads, TCRdb called clonotypes with MiXCR, one entry per CDR3 protein. This sample has under 650,000 distinct CDR3 sequences, with 20% found just once. This specimen comes from a study of molecular identifiers for immune sequencing clone quantification. Study-level findings and limits: Clones with over 20 RNA copies captured over 97% of effector molecules but under 1% of naive ones.

V is TRBV12-3 or TRBV12-4 and J is TRBJ2-3, with D unresolved. The sample comprised naive CD8+ T cells from blood, with Jurkat cell RNA spiked in. The subset: FACS-sorted CD8+CD4-CCR7+CD45RA+ naive T cells. This TCR was sampled from a human donor in good health. Some libraries in this study had Jurkat cell RNA spiked in. The CDR3 sequence: CASTPEGTDTQYF. The CDR3 bases are TGTGCCAGCACCCCCGAGGGCACAGATACGCAGTATTTT.